This TCR beta chain was sequenced in a study of cytomegalovirus exposure and HLA in healthy donors. The germline V gene encodes CDR1 MNHNS and CDR2 SASEGT. The CDR3 has 13 amino acids. Trimming at V came to 8 bases and at J to 3 bases, leaving 5 bases not matched to a gene. Primers for the PCR totalled 60 Vbeta and 13 Jbeta. The protocol was immunoSEQ multiplex PCR, while the TCRdb copy is restricted to in-frame clones and leaves out a portion. The sample consists of 90,000 to 150,000 clones, about 83% of them appearing once. The receptor's source is a female donor in good health and CMV-seronegative. V is TRBV6-1 and J is TRBJ2-5, with 8 bases aligning to TRBD1. The sample taken for sequencing was PBMCs. The chain's CDR3 is CASGSTGEETQYF. The CDR3 DNA reads as TGTGCCAGCGGATCGACAGGGGAAGAGACCCAGTACTTC.